The 22 T cell receptor beta chains below were found in one sample sequenced in a study of blood T cells in healthy people across ages. A second PCR of about 7 to 11 cycles used a sample-barcoded 5' primer and a J-beta primer mix. TCRdb re-analysed the 5' RACE reads in MiXCR, keeping a single row per CDR3 protein. There are around 990,000 distinct CDR3 sequences in the sample; 20% to 25% occur only once, and approximately 0.71% lies in the top ten. These data also formed part of another study, on T cells of mothers and their children.

The sequenced sample consisted of blood. These receptors were collected from a girl under 10 years old in good health.

This chain connects TRBV5-3 to TRBJ2-5; D is possibly TRBD1 or TRBD2 (5 bases each). TRBV5-3 is reported as an ORF; its role is uncertain. The CDR3 has 13 residues. The ends were cut back, 4 bases at V and 7 bases at J, with 14 bases in the middle. CDR3 region: CARSPGSGSTQYF. The CDR3 coding sequence is TGTGCCAGAAGCCCGGGGTCAGGGTCGACCCAGTACTTC.

A few counts support this clonotype. The chain combines TRBV3-1 with TRBJ2-1; TRBD2 is a possible D gene (6 bases). Germline loops: CDR1 LGHDT, CDR2 YNNKEL (reference sequence). V gave up 6 bases and J gave up 4 bases, with 16 bases separating them. The CDR3 runs 15 residues. CDR3 residues: CASSPRDSLYNEQFF. CDR3 coding DNA: TGTGCCAGCAGTCCTCGGGACTCCTTATACAATGAGCAGTTCTTC.

This chain connects TRBV4-3 to TRBJ2-3; D gene unclear. Germline V lookup: CDR1 LGHNA, CDR2 YSLEER. Trimming took off 0 bases at V and 5 bases at J, with 15 bases between the two ends. The CDR3 runs 16 residues. CDR3 residues: CASSQDRSLGIDTQYF. The CDR3 DNA sequence: TGCGCCAGCAGCCAAGATAGGTCCTTAGGGATAGATACGCAGTATTTT.

The chain employs TRBV12-3 or TRBV12-4 and TRBJ2-5; D is tentatively TRBD1 or TRBD2 (5 bases each). The J call may be wrong; the DNA end is better matched by TRBJ2-1. This CDR3 has 12 residues. CDR3 sequence: CASRGPDNEQFF. In nucleotides, the CDR3 is TGTGCCAGCAGGGGACCAGACAATGAGCAGTTCTTC.

The chain recombines TRBV7-3 with TRBJ2-5; 8 bases are a match to TRBD1. The assigned J gene may be wrong: the sequence end matches TRBJ2-1 better. Germline CDR1 reads SGHTA; CDR2 reads FQGTGA. The CDR3 consists of 16 residues. CDR3 sequence reads: CASSLFGGQGNNEQFF. CDR3 nucleotide sequence: TGTGCCAGCAGCTTATTCGGCGGACAGGGTAACAATGAGCAGTTCTTC.

This chain connects TRBV4-3 to TRBJ2-2; D call uncertain. Germline V gene data show CDR1 as LGHNA and CDR2 as YSLEER. The CDR3 is made up of 15 amino acids. V lost 1 base and J lost 4, with 10 bases in between. The CDR3: CASSQVLGSTGELFF. DNA of the CDR3: TGCGCCAGCAGCCAAGTGCTTGGGTCCACCGGGGAGCTGTTTTTT.

The J gene is TRBJ2-7, the V gene TRBV12-3 or TRBV12-4; a possible D gene is TRBD2 (6 bases). The CDR3 has 14 residues. V gave up 3 bases and J gave up 3 bases, with 12 bases separating them. The CDR3 reads CASSFGGNFYEQYF. Written as DNA, the CDR3 is TGTGCCAGCAGTTTTGGGGGGAATTTCTACGAGCAGTACTTC.

CDR3 in amino acids: CSARDRLSEKETQYF. CDR3 in DNA: TGCAGTGCTAGAGATCGTCTGTCAGAAAAAGAGACCCAGTACTTC. The chain employs TRBV20-1 and TRBJ2-5; D call uncertain. CDR3 length: 15 residues. With 0 bases removed from V and 3 bases from J, the gap between germline ends came to 14 bases. Germline CDR1 DFQATT, CDR2 SNEGSKA (reference sequence).

This chain links TRBV25-1 with TRBJ2-2; TRBD1 aligns across 9 bases. The V gene's germline CDR1 is MGHDK and CDR2 SYGVNS. The CDR3 is made up of 16 amino acids. Trimming cost V 4 bases and J 3 bases; bases outside gene matches: 6. For the CDR3, the DNA is TGTGCCAGCAGTGCCTCCACAGGGGGCTACACCGGGGAGCTGTTTTTT. It yields the protein CASSASTGGYTGELFF. The full variable domain, in which reference TRBV25-1 and TRBJ2-2 provide the parts outside the CDR3, is EADIYQTPRYLVIGTGKKITLECSQTMGHDKMYWYQQDPGMELHLIHYSYGVNSTEKGDLSSESTVSRIRTEHFPLTLESARPSHTSQYLCASSASTGGYTGELFFGEGSRLTVL.

V usage is TRBV5-1 and J usage is TRBJ2-7; 8 bases agree with TRBD2. V shed 1 base and J 4 bases; nucleotides not matched to a gene: 7. The CDR3 loop spans 15 amino acids. Germline values: CDR1 SGHRS, CDR2 YFSETQ. The CDR3 nucleotides are TGCGCCAGCAGCTTGATTGGCGCGGGAGGATACGAGCAGTACTTC. The encoded protein is CASSLIGAGGYEQYF.

This clonotype occurred a few times. The junction shows a germline mismatch at one end, possibly a read error. This rearrangement joins TRBV15 to TRBJ2-4; D ambiguous. Germline CDR1 is LNHNV and CDR2 is YYDKDF (reference sequence). The CDR3 consists of 12 residues. The CDR3 DNA reads as TGTGCCACCAGCAGAGGTCAACAACCGTCGGTCTTC. Its protein is CATSRGQQPSVF.

The rearrangement links TRBV12-3 or TRBV12-4 to TRBJ1-4; D is perhaps TRBD1 (6 bases). The V gene lost 7 bases and the J gene lost 14 bases, with 14 bases spanning the gap. This CDR3 spans 11 amino acids. The CDR3 bases are TGTGCCAGCACCCCAGGGGAGTGCCTGTTTTTT. This sequence encodes CASTPGECLFF.

Notes on this clonotype: Compared with germline, one end of the junction differs, possibly owing to a read error. V gene TRBV25-1 combines with J gene TRBJ1-6, with D possibly TRBD1 on 6 matching bases. Germline V gives CDR1 MGHDK, CDR2 SYGVNS. This CDR3 has 18 amino acids. CDR3 DNA sequence: TGTGCCACCAGTAATGTGAATCAGGGGACCTTGATGGATTCACCCCTCCACTTT. It codes for CATSNVNQGTLMDSPLHF. Full variable domain (rest looked up from reference TRBV25-1 and TRBJ1-6): EADIYQTPRYLVIGTGKKITLECSQTMGHDKMYWYQQDPGMELHLIHYSYGVNSTEKGDLSSESTVSRIRTEHFPLTLESARPSHTSQYLCATSNVNQGTLMDSPLHFGNGTRLTVT.

This clonotype was seen many times. The chain uses TRBV28 and TRBJ2-7; TRBD2 aligns across 7 bases. The trim removed 6 bases at V and 4 bases at J, leaving 6 bases unmatched. This CDR3 has 13 amino acids. Looked up from germline, CDR1 is MDHEN and CDR2 is SYDVKM. The CDR3 bases are TGTGCCAGCAGCCATGGGAGGGGTTACGAGCAGTACTTC. Its protein product is CASSHGRGYEQYF.

The chain employs TRBV29-1 and TRBJ1-3; D remains unclear. Germline V gene sequence: CDR1 SQVTM, CDR2 ANQGSEA. Trimming left V 4 bases short and J 0 bases short, with 10 bases between. This CDR3 comprises 14 residues. The CDR3: CSVAERASGNTIYF. Here the CDR3 DNA reads TGCAGCGTTGCTGAGAGAGCCTCTGGAAACACCATATATTTT.

This clonotype was seen a few times. The chain combines TRBV9 with TRBJ2-1; tentatively, D is TRBD2 (6 bases). The CDR3 is 15 amino acids. V lost 1 base to trimming and J lost 4 bases, with 12 bases between them. Germline-derived CDR1 and CDR2 are SGDLS and YYNGEE. DNA for the CDR3: TGTGCCAGCAGCGTAACCGGGGGAGAGTACAATGAGCAGTTCTTC. This codes for CASSVTGGEYNEQFF.

The V gene is TRBV6-6, the J gene TRBJ2-7; D not resolved. The length of the CDR3 is 12 residues. The V gene's germline CDR1 is MNHNY and CDR2 SVGAGI (reference sequence). The ends were cut back, 6 bases at V and 1 base at J, with 7 bases in the middle. The chain's CDR3 is CASRLGSYEQYF. As DNA, the CDR3 is TGTGCCAGCAGATTAGGTTCCTACGAGCAGTACTTC.

This clonotype turned up a few times. The CDR3: CAISEQREARYNEQFF. Written as DNA, the CDR3 is TGTGCCATCAGTGAACAGCGGGAGGCTCGATACAATGAGCAGTTCTTC. V is TRBV10-3 and J is TRBJ2-1, with 9 bases fitting TRBD2. The CDR3 has 16 residues. CDR1 ENHRY and CDR2 SYGVKD come from the germline V gene. Trimming removed 3 bases from V and 4 bases from J; junction bases left unmatched: 7.

The V and J genes are TRBV6-5 and TRBJ2-3, with TRBD2 as a possible D gene (7 bases). Trimming removed 0 bases at V and 0 bases at J, with 13 bases between. CDR1 and CDR2 (germline): MNHEY, SVGAGI. This CDR3 contains 17 residues. CDR3 DNA sequence: TGTGCCAGCAGTTACTCCCGGGGGGCGCGCAGCACAGATACGCAGTATTTT. Residues: CASSYSRGARSTDTQYF.

In the case of this clonotype: Germline is not matched at one junction end, which may reflect a read error. This chain links TRBV4-2 with TRBJ1-1; 7 bases line up with TRBD1. The CDR3 runs 13 residues. The V gene's germline CDR1 is LGHNA and CDR2 YNFKEQ. The CDR3: CASSQGQNTEALF. For the CDR3, the DNA is TGTGCCAGCAGCCAGGGACAGAACACTGAAGCTCTCTTT.

The chain is built from TRBV20-1 and TRBJ2-7; no definite D call. The V gene's germline CDR1 is DFQATT and CDR2 SNEGSKA (reference sequence). With 0 bases removed from V and 4 bases from J, the gap between germline ends came to 10 bases. The CDR3 spans 13 residues. CDR3 sequence: CSAREAAKYEQYF. The CDR3 DNA is TGCAGTGCTAGAGAGGCGGCGAAGTACGAGCAGTACTTC.

The genes are TRBV12-5 and TRBJ2-6; unclear D gene. This CDR3 is built from 14 residues. Germline V gene data show CDR1 as LGHNT and CDR2 as FRNRAP. Trimming took off 5 bases at V and 3 bases at J, with 8 bases between the two ends. The DNA of the CDR3 is TGTGCTAGTGGTATCAGAGGTGGGGCCAACGTCCTGACTTTC. Encoded protein: CASGIRGGANVLTF.